Described below is a single TCR beta chain sequence and its context. Patients chosen for sequencing had CD8+CD57+ cells that had expanded, as shown by flow cytometry. This entry comes from a study of CD8+CD57+ T cells in acquired aplastic anemia. Genomic DNA acted as the template from which TCR beta VDJ combination and CDR3 sequence profiling were carried out. TCRdb passed the reads through MiXCR, listing each CDR3 protein once. This table holds roughly 170,000 distinct CDR3 sequences, 48% found once. Germline V CDR1 and CDR2: ENHRY, SYGVKD. This CDR3 has 14 residues. V shed 7 bases, J shed 6 bases, and the junction held 7 bases outside the gene matches.

The sequenced sample was sorted CD4+, CD8+, or CD8+CD57+ T cells (not recorded which) from PBMCs. The V call is TRBV10-3, the J call TRBJ2-1; 9 positions match TRBD2. The clonotype originates from a human donor with aplastic anemia. For the CDR3, the DNA is TGTGCCATCAATCCAGCGGGGGGTCTCAATGAGCAGTTCTTC. It translates to CAINPAGGLNEQFF.